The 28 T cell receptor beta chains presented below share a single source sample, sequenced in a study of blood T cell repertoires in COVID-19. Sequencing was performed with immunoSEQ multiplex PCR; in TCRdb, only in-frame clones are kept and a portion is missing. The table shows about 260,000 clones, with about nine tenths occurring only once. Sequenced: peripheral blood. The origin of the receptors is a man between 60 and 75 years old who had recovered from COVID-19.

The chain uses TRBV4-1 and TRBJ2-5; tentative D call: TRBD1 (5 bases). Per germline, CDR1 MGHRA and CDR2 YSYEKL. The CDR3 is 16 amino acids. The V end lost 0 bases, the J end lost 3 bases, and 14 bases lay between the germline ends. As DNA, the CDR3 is TGCGCCAGCAGCCAAGACTCCCCAGGGTTAGAAGAGACCCAGTACTTC. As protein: CASSQDSPGLEETQYF.

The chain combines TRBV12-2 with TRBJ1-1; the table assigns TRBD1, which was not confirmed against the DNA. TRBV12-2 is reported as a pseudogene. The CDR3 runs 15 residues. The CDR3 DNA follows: TGTGCAAGTCGCTTATTAGTCGACAGCAACACTGAAGCTTTCTTT. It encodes CASRLLVDSNTEAFF.

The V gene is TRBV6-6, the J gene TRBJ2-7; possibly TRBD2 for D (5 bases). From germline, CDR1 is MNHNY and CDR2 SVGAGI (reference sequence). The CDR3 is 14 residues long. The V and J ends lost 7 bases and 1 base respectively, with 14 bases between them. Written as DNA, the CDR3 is TGTGCCAGCAACCGGGCGGGCCGATCCTACGAGCAGTACTTC. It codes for CASNRAGRSYEQYF.

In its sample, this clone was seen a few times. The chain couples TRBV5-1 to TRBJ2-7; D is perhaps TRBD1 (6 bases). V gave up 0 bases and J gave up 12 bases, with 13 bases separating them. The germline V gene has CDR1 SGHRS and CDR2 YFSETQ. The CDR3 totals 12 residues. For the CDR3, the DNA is TGCGCCAGCAGCTTGGGAGACAGGTCTCCGTACTTC. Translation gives CASSLGDRSPYF.

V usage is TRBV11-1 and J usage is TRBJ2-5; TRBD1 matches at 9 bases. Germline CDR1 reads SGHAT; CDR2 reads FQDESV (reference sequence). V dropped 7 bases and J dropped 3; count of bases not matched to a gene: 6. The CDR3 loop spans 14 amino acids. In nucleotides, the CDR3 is TGTGCCAGCAACCTAAGGACAGGGGAAGAGACCCAGTACTTC. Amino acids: CASNLRTGEETQYF.

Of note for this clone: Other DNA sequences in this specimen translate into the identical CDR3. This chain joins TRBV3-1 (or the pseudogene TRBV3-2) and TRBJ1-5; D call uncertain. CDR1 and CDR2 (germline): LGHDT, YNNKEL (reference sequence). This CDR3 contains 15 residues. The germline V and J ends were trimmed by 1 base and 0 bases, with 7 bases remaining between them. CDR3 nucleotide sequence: TGTGCCAGCAGCCAAGGGCGGAATAGCAATCAGCCCCAGCATTTT. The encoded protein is CASSQGRNSNQPQHF.

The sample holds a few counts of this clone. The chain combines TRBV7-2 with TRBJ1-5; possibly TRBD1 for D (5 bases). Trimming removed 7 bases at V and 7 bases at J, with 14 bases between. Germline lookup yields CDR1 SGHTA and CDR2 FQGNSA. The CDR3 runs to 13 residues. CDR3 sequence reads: CASTLTRGQPQHF. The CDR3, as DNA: TGTGCCAGCACCCTTACAAGGGGCCAGCCCCAGCATTTT.

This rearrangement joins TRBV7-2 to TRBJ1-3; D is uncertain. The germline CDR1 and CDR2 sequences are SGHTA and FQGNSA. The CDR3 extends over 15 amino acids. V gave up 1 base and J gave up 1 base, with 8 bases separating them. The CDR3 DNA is TGTGCCAGCAGCTTAGGCCCGGGGTCTGGAAACACCATATATTTT. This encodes CASSLGPGSGNTIYF.

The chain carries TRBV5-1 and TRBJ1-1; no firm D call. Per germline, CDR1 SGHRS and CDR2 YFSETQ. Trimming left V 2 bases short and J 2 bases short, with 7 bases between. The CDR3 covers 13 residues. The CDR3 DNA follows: TGCGCCAGCAGCTTCAACACAAACACTGAAGCTTTCTTT. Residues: CASSFNTNTEAFF. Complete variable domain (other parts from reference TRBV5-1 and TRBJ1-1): KAGVTQTPRYLIKTRGQQVTLSCSPISGHRSVSWYQQTPGQGLQFLFEYFSETQRNKGNFPGRFSGRQFSNSRSEMNVSTLELGDSALYLCASSFNTNTEAFFGQGTRLTVV.

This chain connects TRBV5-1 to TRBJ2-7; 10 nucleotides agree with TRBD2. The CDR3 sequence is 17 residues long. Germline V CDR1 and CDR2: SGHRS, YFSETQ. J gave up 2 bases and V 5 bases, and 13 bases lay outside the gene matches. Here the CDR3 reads CASRNGGLAAHTYEQYF. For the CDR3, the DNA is TGCGCCAGCAGGAACGGCGGACTAGCGGCACATACCTACGAGCAGTACTTC.

The CDR3 spells CAERGGVSSYEQYF. CDR3 coding DNA: TGTGCCGAAAGGGGAGGGGTAAGCTCCTACGAGCAGTACTTC. V is TRBV5-8 and J is TRBJ2-7, with 7 bases identical to TRBD2. Germline loops: CDR1 SGHTS, CDR2 YDEGEE. The CDR3 covers 14 residues. J lost 0 bases, V lost 10 bases, and 10 bases had no gene match.

The CDR3 DNA reads TGTGCCAGCAGTGATGGGGGAGGGGTAGAGACCCAGTACTTC. Protein product: CASSDGGGVETQYF. The chain joins TRBV6-1 to TRBJ2-5; TRBD2 matches at 7 bases. CDR1 and CDR2 from the germline V gene are MNHNS and SASEGT. The ends lost 3 bases at V and 4 bases at J; junction bases unmatched: 5. The CDR3 runs 14 residues.

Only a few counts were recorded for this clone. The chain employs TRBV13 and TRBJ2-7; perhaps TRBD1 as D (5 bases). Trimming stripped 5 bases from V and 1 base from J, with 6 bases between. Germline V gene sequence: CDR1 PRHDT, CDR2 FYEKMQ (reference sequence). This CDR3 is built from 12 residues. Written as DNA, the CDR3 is TGTGCCAGCAGCAGGGGTTCCTACGAGCAGTACTTC. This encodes CASSRGSYEQYF.

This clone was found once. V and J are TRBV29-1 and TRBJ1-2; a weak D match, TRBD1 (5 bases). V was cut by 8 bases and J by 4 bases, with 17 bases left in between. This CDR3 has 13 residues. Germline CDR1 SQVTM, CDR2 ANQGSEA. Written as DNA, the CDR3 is TGCAGCCTCCGGGGGGAGGGTAGCTATGGCTACACCTTC. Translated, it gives CSLRGEGSYGYTF.

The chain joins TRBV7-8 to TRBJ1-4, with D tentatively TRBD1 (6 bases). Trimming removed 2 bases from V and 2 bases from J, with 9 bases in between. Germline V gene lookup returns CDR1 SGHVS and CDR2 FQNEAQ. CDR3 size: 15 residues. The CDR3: CASSLTGSTNEKLFF. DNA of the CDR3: TGTGCCAGCAGCTTAACAGGGTCTACTAATGAAAAACTGTTTTTT.

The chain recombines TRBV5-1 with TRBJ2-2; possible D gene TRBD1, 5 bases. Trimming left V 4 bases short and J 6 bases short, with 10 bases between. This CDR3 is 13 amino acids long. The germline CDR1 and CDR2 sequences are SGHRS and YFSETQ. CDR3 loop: CASSHEGAGELFF. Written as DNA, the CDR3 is TGCGCCAGCAGCCACGAAGGGGCCGGGGAGCTGTTTTTT.

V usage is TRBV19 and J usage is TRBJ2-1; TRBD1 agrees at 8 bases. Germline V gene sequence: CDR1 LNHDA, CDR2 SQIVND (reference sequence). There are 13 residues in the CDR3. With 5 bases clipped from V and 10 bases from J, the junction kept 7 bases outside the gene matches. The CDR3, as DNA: TGTGCCAGTAGTTACCGGACAGGGCGCGAGCAGTTCTTC. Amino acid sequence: CASSYRTGREQFF.

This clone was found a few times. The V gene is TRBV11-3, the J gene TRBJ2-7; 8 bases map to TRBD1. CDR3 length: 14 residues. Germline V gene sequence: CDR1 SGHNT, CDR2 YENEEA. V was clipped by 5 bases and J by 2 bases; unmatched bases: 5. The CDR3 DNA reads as TGTGCCAGCAGCGACGGGACAGGTACCTACGAGCAGTACTTC. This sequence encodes CASSDGTGTYEQYF.

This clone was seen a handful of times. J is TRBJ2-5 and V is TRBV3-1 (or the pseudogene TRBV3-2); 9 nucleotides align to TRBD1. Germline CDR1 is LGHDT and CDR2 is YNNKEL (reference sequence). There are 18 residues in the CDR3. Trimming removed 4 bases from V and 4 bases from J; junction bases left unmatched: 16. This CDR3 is CASSRKFDGQGKLETQYF. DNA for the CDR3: TGTGCCAGCAGCCGAAAGTTTGACGGACAGGGGAAATTAGAGACCCAGTACTTC.

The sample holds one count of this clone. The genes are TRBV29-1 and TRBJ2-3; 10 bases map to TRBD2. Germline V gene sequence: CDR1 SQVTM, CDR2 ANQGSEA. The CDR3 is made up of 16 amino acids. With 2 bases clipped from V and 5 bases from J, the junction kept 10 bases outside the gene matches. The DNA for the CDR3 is TGCAGCGTTGAAACCCCCACTAGCGGGGCGGTAGATACGCAGTATTTT. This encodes CSVETPTSGAVDTQYF.

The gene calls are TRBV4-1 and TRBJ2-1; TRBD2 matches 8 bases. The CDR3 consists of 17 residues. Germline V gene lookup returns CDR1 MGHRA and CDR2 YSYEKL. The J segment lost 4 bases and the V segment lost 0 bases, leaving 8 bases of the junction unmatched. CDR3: CASSQDRVGGGYNEQFF. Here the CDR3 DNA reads TGCGCCAGCAGCCAAGATAGGGTTGGCGGGGGGTACAATGAGCAGTTCTTC.

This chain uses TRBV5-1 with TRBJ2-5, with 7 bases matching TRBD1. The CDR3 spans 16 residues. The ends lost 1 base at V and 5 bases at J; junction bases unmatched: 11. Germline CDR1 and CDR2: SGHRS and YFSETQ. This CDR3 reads CASSLSPQGVSETQYF. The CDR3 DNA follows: TGCGCCAGCAGCTTGAGTCCGCAGGGGGTCTCGGAGACCCAGTACTTC.

The CDR3 DNA is TGTGCCAGCTCACCAAGACAGGGTAAGGACACTGAAGCTTTCTTT. Translation gives CASSPRQGKDTEAFF. The rearrangement joins TRBV18 to TRBJ1-1, with TRBD1 matching over 7 bases. The V gene end was trimmed by 2 bases and the J gene end by 3 bases; junction bases not matched to a gene: 6. From germline, CDR1 is KGHSH and CDR2 LQKENI. This CDR3 has 15 residues.

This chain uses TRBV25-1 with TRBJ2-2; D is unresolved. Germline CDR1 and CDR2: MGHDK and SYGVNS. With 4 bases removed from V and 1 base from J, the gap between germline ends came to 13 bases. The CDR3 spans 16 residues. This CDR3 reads CASSGIVAQNTGELFF. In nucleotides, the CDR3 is TGTGCCAGCAGTGGGATCGTAGCTCAGAACACCGGGGAGCTGTTTTTT.

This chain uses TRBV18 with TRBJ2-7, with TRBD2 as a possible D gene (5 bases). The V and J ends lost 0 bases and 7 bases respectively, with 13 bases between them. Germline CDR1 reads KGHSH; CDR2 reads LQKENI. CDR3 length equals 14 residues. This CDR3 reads CASSPPSGSREQYF. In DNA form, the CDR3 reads TGTGCCAGCTCACCACCCTCGGGGTCTCGGGAGCAGTACTTC. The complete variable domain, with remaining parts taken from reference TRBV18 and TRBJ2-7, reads NAGVMQNPRHLVRRRGQEARLRCSPMKGHSHVYWYRQLPEEGLKFMVYLQKENIIDESGMPKERFSAEFPKEGPSILRIQQVVRGDSAAYFCASSPPSGSREQYFGPGTRLTVT.

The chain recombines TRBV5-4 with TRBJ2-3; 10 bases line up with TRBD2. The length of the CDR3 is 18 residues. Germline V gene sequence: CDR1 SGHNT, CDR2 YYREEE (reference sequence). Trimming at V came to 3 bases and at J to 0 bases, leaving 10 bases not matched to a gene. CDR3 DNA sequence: TGTGCCAGCAGCTGGGGGGATCTAGCGGGGGTTAGCACAGATACGCAGTATTTT. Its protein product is CASSWGDLAGVSTDTQYF.

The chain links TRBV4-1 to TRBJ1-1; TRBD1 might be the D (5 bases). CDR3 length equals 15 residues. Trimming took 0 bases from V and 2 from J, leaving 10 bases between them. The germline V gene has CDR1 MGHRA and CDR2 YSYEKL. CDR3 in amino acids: CASSQDRGVNTEAFF. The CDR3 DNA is TGCGCCAGCAGCCAAGATCGGGGGGTAAACACTGAAGCTTTCTTT.

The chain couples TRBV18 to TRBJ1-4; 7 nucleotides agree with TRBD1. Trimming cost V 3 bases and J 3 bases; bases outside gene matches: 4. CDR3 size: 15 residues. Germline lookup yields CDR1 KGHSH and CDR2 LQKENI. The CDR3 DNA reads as TGTGCCAGCTCACCCGCCGGGACAGCTAATGAAAAACTGTTTTTT. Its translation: CASSPAGTANEKLFF.